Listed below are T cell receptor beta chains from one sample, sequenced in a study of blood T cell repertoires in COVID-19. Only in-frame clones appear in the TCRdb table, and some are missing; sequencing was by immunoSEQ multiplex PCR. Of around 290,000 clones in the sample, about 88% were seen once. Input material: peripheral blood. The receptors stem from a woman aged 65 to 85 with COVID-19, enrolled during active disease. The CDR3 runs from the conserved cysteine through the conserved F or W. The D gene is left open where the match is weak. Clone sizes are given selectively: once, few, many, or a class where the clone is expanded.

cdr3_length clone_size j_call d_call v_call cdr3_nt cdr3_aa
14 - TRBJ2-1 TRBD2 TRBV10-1 TGCGCCAGCAGTGAGGGCGGGGGGGCCGATGAGCAGTTCTTC CASSEGGGADEQFF
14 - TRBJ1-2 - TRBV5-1 TGCGCCAGCAGCTTGGTTCCCGGGGGCTATGGCTACACCTTC CASSLVPGGYGYTF
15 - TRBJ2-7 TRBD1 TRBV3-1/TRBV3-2 TGTGCCAGCAGCCGCTCAAGACAGGGGTCCTACGAGCAGTACTTC CASSRSRQGSYEQYF
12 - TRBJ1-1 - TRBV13 TGTGCCAGCAGCTTAGGGTCGCGGGAAGCTTTCTTT CASSLGSREAFF
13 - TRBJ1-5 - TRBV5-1 TGCGCCAGCAGCTTGAATTCGTTCCAGCCCCAGCATTTT CASSLNSFQPQHF
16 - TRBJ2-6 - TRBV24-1 TGTGCCACCAGTGCAGCGGGTGGCTCTGGGGCCAACGTCCTGACTTTC CATSAAGGSGANVLTF
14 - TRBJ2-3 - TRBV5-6 TGTGCCAGCAGAGAACGGGGGGCTACAGATACGCAGTATTTT CASRERGATDTQYF
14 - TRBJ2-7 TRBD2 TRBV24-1 TGTGCCGCCGTAGCGGGGGGGTGCTCCTACGAGCAGTACTTC CAAVAGGCSYEQYF
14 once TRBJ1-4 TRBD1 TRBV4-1 TGCGCCAGCAGGGGTCCAGGGGGCGATGAAAAACTGTTTTTT CASRGPGGDEKLFF
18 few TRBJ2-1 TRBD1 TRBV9 TGTGCCAGCAGCACCCCCCGGTCGGGACAGGGGGCGCCCGGTGAGCAGTTCTTC CASSTPRSGQGAPGEQFF
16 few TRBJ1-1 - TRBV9 TGTGCCAGCAGCGTAGCGGACAGCTTAATGAACACTGAAGCTTTCTTT CASSVADSLMNTEAFF
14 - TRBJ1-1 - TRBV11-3 TGTGCCAGCAGCTTACGGGGGGCTGGGACTGAAGCTTTCTTT CASSLRGAGTEAFF
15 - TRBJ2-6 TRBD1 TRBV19 TGTGCCAGTAGGGGACAGGAGTCTGGGGCCAACGTCCTGACTTTC CASRGQESGANVLTF